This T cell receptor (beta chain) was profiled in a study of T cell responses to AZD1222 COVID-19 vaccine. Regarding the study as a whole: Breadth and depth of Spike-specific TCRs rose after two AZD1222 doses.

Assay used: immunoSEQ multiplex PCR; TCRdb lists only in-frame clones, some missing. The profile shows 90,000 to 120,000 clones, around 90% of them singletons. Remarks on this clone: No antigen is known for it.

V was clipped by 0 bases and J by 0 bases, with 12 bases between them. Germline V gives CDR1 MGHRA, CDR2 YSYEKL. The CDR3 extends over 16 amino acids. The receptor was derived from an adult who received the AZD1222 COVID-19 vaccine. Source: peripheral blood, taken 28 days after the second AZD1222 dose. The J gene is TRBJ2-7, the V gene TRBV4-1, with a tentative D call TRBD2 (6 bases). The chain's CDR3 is CASSQDHRESSYEQYF. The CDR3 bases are TGCGCCAGCAGCCAAGATCATCGGGAGAGCTCCTACGAGCAGTACTTC.